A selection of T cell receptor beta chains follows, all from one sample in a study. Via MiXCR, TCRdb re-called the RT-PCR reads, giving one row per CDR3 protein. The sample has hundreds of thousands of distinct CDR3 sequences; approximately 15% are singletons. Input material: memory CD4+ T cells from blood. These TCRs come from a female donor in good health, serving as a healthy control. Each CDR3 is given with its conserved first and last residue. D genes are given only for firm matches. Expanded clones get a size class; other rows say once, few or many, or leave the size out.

DNA: TGCAGTGCTAGAGTGGACGGGACTAGCGGGATACTTCAAGAGACCCAGTACTTC
CDR3: CSARVDGTSGILQETQYF
size: many
V: TRBV20-1
J: TRBJ2-5
D: TRBD2

DNA: TGCGCCAGCAGAACTAGCGGAACATACAATGAGCAGTTCTTC
CDR3: CASRTSGTYNEQFF
size: NA
V: TRBV5-1
J: TRBJ2-1
D: TRBD2

DNA: TGCAGTGCCATAACCGGGACTTACTCCTACAATGAGCAGTTCTTC
CDR3: CSAITGTYSYNEQFF
size: NA
V: TRBV20-1
J: TRBJ2-1
D: NA

DNA: TGTGCCAGCAGCCAGAACAGGGGGACCCAGCATTTT
CDR3: CASSQNRGTQHF
size: NA
V: TRBV28
J: TRBJ1-5
D: TRBD1

DNA: TGTGCCAGCAGTTACTCGTATTCGGATACGCAGTATTTT
CDR3: CASSYSYSDTQYF
size: few
V: TRBV6-6
J: TRBJ2-3
D: NA

DNA: TGTGCCAGCTCACCAATGCGCATGGGGCCCACAGATACGCAGTATTTT
CDR3: CASSPMRMGPTDTQYF
size: few
V: TRBV18
J: TRBJ2-3
D: NA

DNA: TGTGCCAGCAGCTTCGGACTGGCAGATACGCAGTATTTT
CDR3: CASSFGLADTQYF
size: many
V: TRBV12-3/TRBV12-4
J: TRBJ2-3
D: NA

DNA: TGTGCCAGCAGTTCAGCGGGGGCCGGGGGCATTCAGTACTTC
CDR3: CASSSAGAGGIQYF
size: few
V: TRBV7-8
J: TRBJ2-4
D: TRBD2

DNA: TGCAGTGCTGGGACTAGCGGGAGAACGCATAAGAATGAGCAGTTCTTC
CDR3: CSAGTSGRTHKNEQFF
size: many
V: TRBV20-1
J: TRBJ2-1
D: TRBD2

DNA: TGCGCCAGCAGCTCCTTTGGGGCTAGCAGCTACAATGAGCAGTTCTTC
CDR3: CASSSFGASSYNEQFF
size: many
V: TRBV5-1
J: TRBJ2-1
D: NA

DNA: TGTGCCAGCAGTTTAGCACAGGGGGCTGGCTACACCTTC
CDR3: CASSLAQGAGYTF
size: few
V: TRBV12-3/TRBV12-4
J: TRBJ1-2
D: TRBD1

DNA: TGCAGTGCTATCCCATCGGGTGGGCAGCCCCAGCATTTT
CDR3: CSAIPSGGQPQHF
size: many
V: TRBV20-1
J: TRBJ1-5
D: NA

DNA: TGCGCCAGCAGCTTGGGGACACAGGGGCTAGGGGAGCTGTTTTTT
CDR3: CASSLGTQGLGELFF
size: NA
V: TRBV5-1
J: TRBJ2-2
D: TRBD1

DNA: TGTGCCAGCAGTTCCTACAGGGTTGGCAAAAACATTCAGTACTTC
CDR3: CASSSYRVGKNIQYF
size: many
V: TRBV27
J: TRBJ2-4
D: NA

DNA: TGTGCCAGCGGAAGACAGGGCGATGGCTACACCTTC
CDR3: CASGRQGDGYTF
size: many
V: TRBV5-6
J: TRBJ1-2
D: TRBD1

DNA: TGCGCCAGCAGCTGGAAGGCGTACAGGGATGGCACTGAAGCTTTCTTT
CDR3: CASSWKAYRDGTEAFF
size: NA
V: TRBV5-1
J: TRBJ1-1
D: NA

DNA: TGCGCCAGCAGCCAAGATATTCAGGGGACCTACAATGAGCAGTTCTTC
CDR3: CASSQDIQGTYNEQFF
size: many
V: TRBV4-1
J: TRBJ2-1
D: NA

DNA: TGTGCCAGCTCACCAGCTAGCGTCCTTAGGGAGCAGTTCTTC
CDR3: CASSPASVLREQFF
size: NA
V: TRBV18
J: TRBJ2-1
D: NA

DNA: TGCGCCAGCAGCCACCCCCGCGGGGAGCAGTTCTTC
CDR3: CASSHPRGEQFF
size: NA
V: TRBV4-1
J: TRBJ2-1
D: NA

DNA: TGCAGTGCCAACCACCCCGGACAGGGGGAAGCTTTCTTT
CDR3: CSANHPGQGEAFF
size: few
V: TRBV20-1
J: TRBJ1-1
D: TRBD1

DNA: TGTGCCAGCAGCTTAGGAAGGACTAGCGGAACCAATGAGCAGTTCTTC
CDR3: CASSLGRTSGTNEQFF
size: NA
V: TRBV7-2
J: TRBJ2-1
D: TRBD2

DNA: TGTGCCAGCAGCTTTTCAGAGAAGCAGTTCTTC
CDR3: CASSFSEKQFF
size: NA
V: TRBV7-9
J: TRBJ2-1
D: NA

DNA: TGTGCCAGCAGCCAACTAAGGGGGACTAGCGGATACAATGAGCAGTTCTTC
CDR3: CASSQLRGTSGYNEQFF
size: NA
V: TRBV3-1
J: TRBJ2-1
D: TRBD2

DNA: TGTGCCAGCAGCAAACAGGGTAGTCCGAACACTGAAGCTTTCTTT
CDR3: CASSKQGSPNTEAFF
size: NA
V: TRBV3-1
J: TRBJ1-1
D: NA

DNA: TGTGCCAGCGGGGGTGCCGGCATGAACACTGAAGCTTTCTTT
CDR3: CASGGAGMNTEAFF
size: few
V: TRBV5-8
J: TRBJ1-1
D: NA

DNA: TGTGCCATCAGGGGGGGAGGATCAGGTACCTACGAGCAGTACTTC
CDR3: CAIRGGGSGTYEQYF
size: many
V: TRBV10-3
J: TRBJ2-7
D: NA

DNA: TGTGCCAGCACCCCCAGACAGGGAAGGTATGGCTACACCTTC
CDR3: CASTPRQGRYGYTF
size: few
V: TRBV6-5
J: TRBJ1-2
D: TRBD1

DNA: TGCAGTGCCGCCCCCCAGGGGGCAACTAATGAAAAACTGTTTTTT
CDR3: CSAAPQGATNEKLFF
size: few
V: TRBV20-1
J: TRBJ1-4
D: TRBD1

DNA: TGTGCCAGCAGCGTAGCCGGGGATCGCGGTGAGCAGTTCTTC
CDR3: CASSVAGDRGEQFF
size: NA
V: TRBV9
J: TRBJ2-1
D: NA

DNA: TGTGCCAGCAGTTACCGACAGACTGAGCAGTTCTTC
CDR3: CASSYRQTEQFF
size: NA
V: TRBV9
J: TRBJ2-1
D: NA

DNA: TGTGCCAGCAGCTTAAACGCCCTGGGGTCGGATGAGCAGTTCTTC
CDR3: CASSLNALGSDEQFF
size: NA
V: TRBV7-2
J: TRBJ2-1
D: NA

DNA: TGTGCCACCAGCAGAAACACCCCGGGACAGGGAGACACCATATATTTT
CDR3: CATSRNTPGQGDTIYF
size: NA
V: TRBV15
J: TRBJ1-3
D: TRBD1

DNA: TGTGCCAGCGGGGCCCTAACCTCCTACAATGAGCAGTTCTTC
CDR3: CASGALTSYNEQFF
size: NA
V: TRBV12-3/TRBV12-4
J: TRBJ2-1
D: NA

DNA: TGCAGCGCCCAAGAGGGGACCGCCAATTCACCCCTCCACTTT
CDR3: CSAQEGTANSPLHF
size: many
V: TRBV29-1
J: TRBJ1-6
D: NA

DNA: TGTGCCAGCAGTTACGCCCGGGACGGTGAAAAACTGTTTTTT
CDR3: CASSYARDGEKLFF
size: NA
V: TRBV6-2/TRBV6-3
J: TRBJ1-4
D: NA

DNA: TGCAGTGCTAGCCCCGACAGGGGGATATACAATGAGCAGTTCTTC
CDR3: CSASPDRGIYNEQFF
size: NA
V: TRBV20-1
J: TRBJ2-1
D: TRBD1

DNA: TGTGCCAGCAGTGAAGGGACCGGGGGACAGGTGGGATCTGGGGCCAACGTCCTGACTTTC
CDR3: CASSEGTGGQVGSGANVLTF
size: NA
V: TRBV25-1
J: TRBJ2-6
D: TRBD1

DNA: TGCGCCAGCAGCCCAGGGGACCCTAAGGTCCGCGAGCAGTACTTC
CDR3: CASSPGDPKVREQYF
size: many
V: TRBV5-1
J: TRBJ2-7
D: NA

DNA: TGCAGTGCTGGATCTGTGGGACAGGCCAACTATGGCTACACCTTC
CDR3: CSAGSVGQANYGYTF
size: NA
V: TRBV20-1
J: TRBJ1-2
D: TRBD1